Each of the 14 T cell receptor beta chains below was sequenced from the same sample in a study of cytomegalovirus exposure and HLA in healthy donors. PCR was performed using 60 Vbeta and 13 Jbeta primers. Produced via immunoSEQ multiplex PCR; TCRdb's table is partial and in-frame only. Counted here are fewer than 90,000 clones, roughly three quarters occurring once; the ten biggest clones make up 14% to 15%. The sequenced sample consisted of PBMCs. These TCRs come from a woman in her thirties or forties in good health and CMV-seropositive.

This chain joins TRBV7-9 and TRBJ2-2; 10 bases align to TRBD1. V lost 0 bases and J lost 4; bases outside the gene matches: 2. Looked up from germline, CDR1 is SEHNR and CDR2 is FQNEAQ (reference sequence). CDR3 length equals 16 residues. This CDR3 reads CASSLAGTGATGELFF. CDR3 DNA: TGTGCCAGCAGCTTAGCCGGGACAGGGGCCACCGGGGAGCTGTTTTTT.

The CDR3 coding sequence is TGTGCCTGGAGTAGGGACAGGGTAACGAAACGGGTCGGCACAGATACGCAGTATTTT. Residues: CAWSRDRVTKRVGTDTQYF. The chain joins TRBV30 to TRBJ2-3, with TRBD1 matching over 9 bases. V gave up 2 bases and J gave up 1 base; unmatched junction bases: 16. CDR3 length: 19 amino acids. CDR1 and CDR2 from the germline V gene are GTSNPN and SVGIG (reference sequence).

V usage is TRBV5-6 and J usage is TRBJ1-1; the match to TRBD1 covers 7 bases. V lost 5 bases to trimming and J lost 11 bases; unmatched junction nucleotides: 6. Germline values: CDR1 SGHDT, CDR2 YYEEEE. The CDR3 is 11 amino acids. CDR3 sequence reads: CASSSGGIAFF. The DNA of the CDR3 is TGTGCCAGCAGTTCAGGGGGGATCGCTTTCTTT.

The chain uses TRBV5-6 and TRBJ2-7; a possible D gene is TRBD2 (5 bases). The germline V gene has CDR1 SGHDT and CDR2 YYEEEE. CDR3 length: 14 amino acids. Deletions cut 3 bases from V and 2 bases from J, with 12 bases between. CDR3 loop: CASSSGVGTYEQYF. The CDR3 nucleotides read TGTGCCAGCAGCTCCGGGGTAGGCACCTACGAGCAGTACTTC.

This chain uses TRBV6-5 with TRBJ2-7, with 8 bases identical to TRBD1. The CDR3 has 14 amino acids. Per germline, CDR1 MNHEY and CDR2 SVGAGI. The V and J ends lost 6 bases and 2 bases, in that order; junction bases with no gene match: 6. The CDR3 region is CASRKTGVPYEQYF. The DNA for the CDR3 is TGTGCCAGCAGGAAGACAGGGGTCCCCTACGAGCAGTACTTC.

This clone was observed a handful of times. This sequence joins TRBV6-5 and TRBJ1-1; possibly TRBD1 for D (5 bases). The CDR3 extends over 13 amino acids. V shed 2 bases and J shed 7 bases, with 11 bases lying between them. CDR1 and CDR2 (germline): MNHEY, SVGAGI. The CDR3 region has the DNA TGTGCCAGCAGTTACCCGGGGGGGGGTGAAGCTTTCTTT. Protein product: CASSYPGGGEAFF.

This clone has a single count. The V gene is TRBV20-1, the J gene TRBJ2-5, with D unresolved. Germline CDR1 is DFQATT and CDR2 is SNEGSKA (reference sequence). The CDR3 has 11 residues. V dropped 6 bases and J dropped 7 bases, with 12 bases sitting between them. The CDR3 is CSAISSGTQYF. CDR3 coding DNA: TGCAGTGCCATTTCCTCCGGGACCCAGTACTTC.

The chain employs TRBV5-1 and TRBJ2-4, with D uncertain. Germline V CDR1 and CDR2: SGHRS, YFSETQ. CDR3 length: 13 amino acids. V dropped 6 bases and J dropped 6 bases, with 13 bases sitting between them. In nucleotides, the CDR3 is TGCGCCAGCACCCCCGACCAGGCAAACATTCAGTACTTC. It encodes CASTPDQANIQYF.

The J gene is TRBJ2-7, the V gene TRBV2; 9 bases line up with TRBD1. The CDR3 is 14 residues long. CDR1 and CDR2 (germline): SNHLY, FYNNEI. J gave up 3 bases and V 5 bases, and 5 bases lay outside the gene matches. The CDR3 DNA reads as TGTGCCAGCAGTAAACAGGGGGCCGACTACGAGCAGTACTTC. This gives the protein CASSKQGADYEQYF.

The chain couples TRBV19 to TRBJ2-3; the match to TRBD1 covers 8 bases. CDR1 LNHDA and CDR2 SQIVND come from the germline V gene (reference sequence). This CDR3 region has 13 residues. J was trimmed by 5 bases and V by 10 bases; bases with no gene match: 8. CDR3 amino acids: CATSDRDGDTQYF. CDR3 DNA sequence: TGTGCCACCTCGGACAGGGACGGAGATACGCAGTATTTT.

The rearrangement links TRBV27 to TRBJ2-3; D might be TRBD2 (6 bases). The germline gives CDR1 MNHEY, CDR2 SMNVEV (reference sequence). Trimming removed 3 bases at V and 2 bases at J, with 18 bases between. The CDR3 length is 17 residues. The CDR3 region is CASSLGLAGGTTDTQYF. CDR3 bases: TGTGCCAGCAGTTTGGGACTGGCCGGCGGTACCACAGATACGCAGTATTTT.

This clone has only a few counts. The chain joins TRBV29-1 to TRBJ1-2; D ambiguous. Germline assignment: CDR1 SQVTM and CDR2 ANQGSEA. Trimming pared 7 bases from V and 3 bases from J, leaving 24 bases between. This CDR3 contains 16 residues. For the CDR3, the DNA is TGCAGCGCTACCATGGCCCGGGAGGGAGTTCACTATGGCTACACCTTC. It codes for CSATMAREGVHYGYTF.

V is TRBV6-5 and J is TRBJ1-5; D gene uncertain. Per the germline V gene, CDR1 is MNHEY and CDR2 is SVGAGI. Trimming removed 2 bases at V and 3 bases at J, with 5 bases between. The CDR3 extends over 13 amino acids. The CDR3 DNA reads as TGTGCCAGCAGTTACCGGGACAATCAGCCCCAGCATTTT. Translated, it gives CASSYRDNQPQHF.

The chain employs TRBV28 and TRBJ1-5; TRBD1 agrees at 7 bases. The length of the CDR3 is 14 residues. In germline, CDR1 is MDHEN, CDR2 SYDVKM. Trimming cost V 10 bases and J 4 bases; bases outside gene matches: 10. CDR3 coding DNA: TGTGCCACCAAGGAGACAGGGAAGAATCAGCCCCAGCATTTT. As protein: CATKETGKNQPQHF.